Listed here are 7 T cell receptor beta chains from one sample, sequenced in a study of blood T cell repertoires in COVID-19. The table came from immunoSEQ multiplex PCR; TCRdb's copy has only in-frame clones and leaves some out. Found here are some 200,000 clones, roughly 84% of them singletons; the top ten hold about 8.9%. The sequencing sample was made of peripheral blood. The receptor source for this set is a man between 50 and 59 years old with active or convalescent COVID-19.

This clone showed up just once. This chain joins TRBV27 and TRBJ2-7; 8 bases agree with TRBD2. Germline V gene data show CDR1 as MNHEY and CDR2 as SMNVEV (reference sequence). After removal of 5 bases from V and 2 bases from J, the junction contained 11 bases not matched to a gene. This CDR3 region has 16 residues. The CDR3 here is CASSPRGGFPPYEQYF. In DNA, the CDR3 is TGTGCCAGCAGTCCCCGGGGGGGTTTTCCACCCTACGAGCAGTACTTC.

The chain is built from TRBV3-1 (or the pseudogene TRBV3-2) and TRBJ2-3, with D maybe TRBD2 (5 bases). The V end was cut by 4 bases, the J end by 2 bases, with 13 bases between. Germline V gene lookup returns CDR1 LGHDT and CDR2 YNNKEL (reference sequence). The CDR3 extends over 15 amino acids. DNA for the CDR3: TGTGCCAGCAGCCCCCGAGCGGCAGACACAGATACGCAGTATTTT. It encodes CASSPRAADTDTQYF.

The chain recombines TRBV5-6 with TRBJ2-2; maybe TRBD1 (5 bases). The CDR3 consists of 15 residues. V was trimmed by 1 base and J by 2 bases, leaving 9 bases between them. The germline V gene encodes CDR1 SGHDT and CDR2 YYEEEE. CDR3 region: CASSLLQDNTGELFF. DNA for the CDR3: TGTGCCAGCAGCTTGCTACAGGATAACACCGGGGAGCTGTTTTTT.

The genes are TRBV5-6 and TRBJ1-6; perhaps TRBD1 as D (6 bases). This CDR3 comprises 15 residues. V lost 4 bases to trimming and J lost 7 bases, with 15 bases between them. Per germline, CDR1 SGHDT and CDR2 YYEEEE. CDR3 nucleotide sequence: TGTGCCAGCAGCCCACCTTGGGGGCGGAATTCACCCCTCCACTTT. This translates into CASSPPWGRNSPLHF.

The J gene is TRBJ2-1, the V gene TRBV25-1; 9 bases are shared with TRBD2. This CDR3 comprises 17 residues. CDR1 is MGHDK, CDR2 SYGVNS, per germline. J gave up 10 bases and V 0 bases, and 13 bases lay outside the gene matches. CDR3 DNA: TGTGCCAGCAGTGAATACGGCAAAGTAGCGGGAGTGAGAGAGCAGTTCTTC. As protein: CASSEYGKVAGVREQFF.

The rearrangement joins TRBV7-3 to TRBJ2-3; TRBD2 agrees at 15 bases. V lost 0 bases, J lost 9 bases, and 4 bases stayed unmatched. This CDR3 contains 16 residues. Germline values: CDR1 SGHTA, CDR2 FQGTGA. The CDR3 DNA follows: TGTGCCAGCAGCTTAACGGGGGGACTAGCGGGAGGCACGCAGTATTTT. It is translated as CASSLTGGLAGGTQYF.

This clone has a handful of counts. The J gene is TRBJ1-4, the V gene TRBV28; tentative D call: TRBD1 (6 bases). Per the germline V gene, CDR1 is MDHEN and CDR2 is SYDVKM. Deletions cut 6 bases from V and 7 bases from J, with 15 bases between. The CDR3 covers 14 residues. Here the CDR3 reads CASRIGGGSEKLFF. The CDR3 DNA reads as TGTGCCAGCAGAATAGGGGGGGGAAGTGAAAAACTGTTTTTT.